The sequence of this T cell receptor (beta chain) was determined in a study of cytomegalovirus exposure and HLA in healthy donors. Broader study findings: Reportedly, HLA-A and HLA-B alleles of most subjects were accurately predicted from TCR beta. An analysis done earlier found most TCR beta V segments productive about 87% or about 30% of the time. V- and J-gene trimming of TCR beta was linked (in a later analysis) to a missense DCLRE1C variant.

This clone has just one count. Its specificity is not known. With 60 Vbeta and 13 Jbeta primers, the PCR was carried out. Produced via immunoSEQ multiplex PCR; TCRdb's table is partial and in-frame only. The repertoire holds 150,000 to 200,000 clones, less than 80% seen once, with under 0.75% in the top ten. CDR1 and CDR2 from the germline V gene are SGDLS and YYNGEE. Trimming cost V 0 bases and J 6 bases, with 22 bases left between them. The CDR3 covers 17 residues. The TCR comes from a middle-aged woman in good health and CMV-seronegative. The sequenced material came from PBMCs. The gene calls are TRBV9 and TRBJ2-7; perhaps TRBD2 as D (6 bases). As DNA, the CDR3 is TGTGCCAGCAGCGTAGAGGAGCGGGCCCTGGGTTACGGCGAGCAGTACTTC. Translated, it gives CASSVEERALGYGEQYF. Full variable domain (rest looked up from reference TRBV9 and TRBJ2-7): DSGVTQTPKHLITATGQRVTLRCSPRSGDLSVYWYQQSLDQGLQFLIQYYNGEERAKGNILERFSAQQFPDLHSELNLSSLELGDSALYFCASSVEERALGYGEQYFGPGTRLTVT.